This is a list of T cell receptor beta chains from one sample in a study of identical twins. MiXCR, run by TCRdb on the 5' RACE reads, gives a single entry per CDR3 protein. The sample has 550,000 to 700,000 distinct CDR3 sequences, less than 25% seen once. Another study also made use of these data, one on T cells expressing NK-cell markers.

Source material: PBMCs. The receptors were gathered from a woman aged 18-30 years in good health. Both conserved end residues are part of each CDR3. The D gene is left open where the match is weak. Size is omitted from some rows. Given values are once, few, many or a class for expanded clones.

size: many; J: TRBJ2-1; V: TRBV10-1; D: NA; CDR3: CASSGGLYNEQFF; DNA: TGCGCCAGCAGCGGGGGGCTCTACAATGAGCAGTTCTTC
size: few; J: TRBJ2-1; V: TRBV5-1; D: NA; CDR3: CASWGSYNEQFF; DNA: TGCGCCAGCTGGGGCTCCTACAATGAGCAGTTCTTC
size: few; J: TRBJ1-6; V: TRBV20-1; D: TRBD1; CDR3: CSAGTGNSPLHF; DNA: TGCAGTGCTGGGACAGGCAATTCACCCCTCCACTTT
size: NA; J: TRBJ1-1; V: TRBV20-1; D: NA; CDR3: CSARREEAFF; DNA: TGCAGTGCTAGACGTGAGGAAGCTTTCTTT
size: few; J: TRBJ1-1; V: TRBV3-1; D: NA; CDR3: CASSQDRGAGAFF; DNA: TGTGCCAGCAGCCAAGATCGGGGGGCAGGAGCTTTCTTT
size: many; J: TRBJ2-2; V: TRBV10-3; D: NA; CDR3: CAISGAGELFF; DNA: TGTGCCATCAGTGGAGCCGGGGAGCTGTTTTTT
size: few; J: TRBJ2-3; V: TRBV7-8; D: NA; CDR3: CASSPVTGESTDTQYF; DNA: TGTGCCAGCAGCCCCGTCACGGGGGAAAGCACAGATACGCAGTATTTT
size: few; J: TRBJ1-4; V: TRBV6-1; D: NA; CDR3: CASTSGINEKLFF; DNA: TGTGCCAGCACATCGGGGATAAATGAAAAACTGTTTTTT
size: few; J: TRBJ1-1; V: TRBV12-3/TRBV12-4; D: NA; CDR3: CASSFPQGQAFF; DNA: TGTGCCAGCAGTTTTCCCCAAGGGCAAGCTTTCTTT
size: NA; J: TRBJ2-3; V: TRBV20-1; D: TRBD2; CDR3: CSVKTSGRTDTQYF; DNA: TGCAGTGTTAAGACTAGCGGCCGCACAGATACGCAGTATTTT
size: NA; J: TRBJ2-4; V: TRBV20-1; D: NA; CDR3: CSARDMRGEEGQYF; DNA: TGCAGTGCTAGAGATATGAGAGGCGAGGAGGGACAGTACTTC
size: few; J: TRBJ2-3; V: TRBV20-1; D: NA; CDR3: CSARGIKWGDTQYF; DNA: TGCAGTGCTAGAGGAATCAAGTGGGGGGATACGCAGTATTTT
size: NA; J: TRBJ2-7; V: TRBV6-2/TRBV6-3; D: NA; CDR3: CASSYPGGPRPYEQYF; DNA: TGTGCCAGCAGTTACCCCGGGGGCCCGCGACCCTACGAGCAGTACTTC
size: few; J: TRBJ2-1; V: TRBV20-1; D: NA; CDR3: CSAREDLLGYEQFF; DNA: TGCAGTGCTCGAGAGGACCTTTTGGGCTATGAGCAGTTCTTC
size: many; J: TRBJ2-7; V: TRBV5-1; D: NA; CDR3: CASKRSGTEYREQYF; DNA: TGCGCCAGCAAACGTAGCGGGACAGAATATCGCGAGCAGTACTTC
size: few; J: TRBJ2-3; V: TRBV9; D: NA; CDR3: CASSATTDTQYF; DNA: TGTGCCAGCAGCGCGACGACAGATACGCAGTATTTT
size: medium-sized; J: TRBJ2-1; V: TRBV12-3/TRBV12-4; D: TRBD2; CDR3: CASSRPTSGSYSYNEQFF; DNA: TGTGCCAGCAGTCGACCGACTAGCGGTTCGTACTCCTACAATGAGCAGTTCTTC
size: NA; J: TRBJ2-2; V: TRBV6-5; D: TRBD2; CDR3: CASSSPWEGGELFF; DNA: TGTGCCAGCAGTTCCCCGTGGGAGGGCGGGGAGCTGTTTTTT
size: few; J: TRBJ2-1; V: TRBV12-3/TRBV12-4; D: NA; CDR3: CASIRDSSYNEQFF; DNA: TGTGCCAGCATCAGGGACTCCTCCTACAATGAGCAGTTCTTC
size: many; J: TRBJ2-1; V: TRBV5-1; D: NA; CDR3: CASSLRPSNYNEQFF; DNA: TGCGCCAGCAGCTTGAGGCCAAGCAACTACAATGAGCAGTTCTTC
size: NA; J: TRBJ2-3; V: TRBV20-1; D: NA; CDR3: CSASTGGRTDTQYF; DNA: TGCAGTGCTAGTACCGGGGGTCGCACAGATACGCAGTATTTT
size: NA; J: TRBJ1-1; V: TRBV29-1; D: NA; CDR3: CSVTSPIFNTEAFF; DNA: TGCAGCGTCACAAGCCCTATCTTCAACACTGAAGCTTTCTTT
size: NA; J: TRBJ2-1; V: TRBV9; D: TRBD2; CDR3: CASSVSTSHNEQFF; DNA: TGTGCCAGCAGCGTTTCGACTAGCCACAATGAGCAGTTCTTC
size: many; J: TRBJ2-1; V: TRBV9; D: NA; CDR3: CASSVENEQFF; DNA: TGTGCCAGCAGCGTAGAGAATGAGCAGTTCTTC
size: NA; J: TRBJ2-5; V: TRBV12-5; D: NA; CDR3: CASGLGSAAEETQYF; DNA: TGTGCTAGTGGTTTAGGGTCGGCGGCAGAAGAGACCCAGTACTTC
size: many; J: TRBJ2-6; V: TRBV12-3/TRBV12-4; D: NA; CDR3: CASRPLEANVLTF; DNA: TGTGCCAGCAGGCCTCTCGAGGCCAACGTCCTGACTTTC
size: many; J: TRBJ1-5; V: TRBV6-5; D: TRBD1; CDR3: CASSLTGGSGQPQHF; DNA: TGTGCCAGCAGTTTGACAGGGGGATCAGGTCAGCCCCAGCATTTT
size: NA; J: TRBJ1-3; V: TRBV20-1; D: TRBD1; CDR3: CSASSPGGSGNTIYF; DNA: TGCAGTGCTAGTTCCCCAGGGGGCTCTGGAAACACCATATATTTT
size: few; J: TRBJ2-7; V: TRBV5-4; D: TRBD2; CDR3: CASSPHSGGESYEQYF; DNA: TGTGCCAGCAGCCCTCATAGCGGGGGGGAATCCTACGAGCAGTACTTC
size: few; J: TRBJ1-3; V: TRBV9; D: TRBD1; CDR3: CASSVGQFSGNTIYF; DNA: TGTGCCAGCAGCGTGGGACAGTTCTCTGGAAACACCATATATTTT
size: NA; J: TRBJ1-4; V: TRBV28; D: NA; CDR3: CASSPSPGFNEKLFF; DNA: TGTGCCAGCAGCCCCTCCCCAGGGTTCAATGAAAAACTGTTTTTT
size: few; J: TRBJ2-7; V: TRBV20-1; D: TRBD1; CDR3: CSASPGGTGSDEQYF; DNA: TGCAGTGCTAGCCCCGGCGGGACAGGGTCCGACGAGCAGTACTTC
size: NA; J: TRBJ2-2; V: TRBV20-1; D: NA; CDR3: CSASPQKGPGTGELFF; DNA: TGCAGTGCTAGCCCCCAGAAGGGTCCGGGCACCGGGGAGCTGTTTTTT
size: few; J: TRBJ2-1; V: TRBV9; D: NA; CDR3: CASSDRTGTTNEQFF; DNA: TGTGCCAGCAGCGATCGGACCGGGACCACCAATGAGCAGTTCTTC
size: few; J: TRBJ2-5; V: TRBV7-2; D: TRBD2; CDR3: CASSWTRGVQETQYF; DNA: TGTGCCAGCAGCTGGACGCGGGGGGTCCAAGAGACCCAGTACTTC
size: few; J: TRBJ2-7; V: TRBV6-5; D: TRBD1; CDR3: CASSYSTGAYEQYF; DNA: TGTGCCAGCAGTTACTCGACAGGGGCCTACGAGCAGTACTTC
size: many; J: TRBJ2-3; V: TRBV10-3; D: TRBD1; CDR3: CASVQGPTHTDTQYF; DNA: TGTGCCAGTGTACAGGGGCCTACCCACACAGATACGCAGTATTTT
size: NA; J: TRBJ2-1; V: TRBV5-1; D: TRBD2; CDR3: CASSVRLAGGENEQFF; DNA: TGCGCCAGCAGCGTACGACTAGCGGGAGGAGAAAATGAGCAGTTCTTC
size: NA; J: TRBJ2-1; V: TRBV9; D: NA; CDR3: CASSPTSRLPYNEQFF; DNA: TGTGCCAGCAGCCCTACCTCTCGATTACCCTACAATGAGCAGTTCTTC
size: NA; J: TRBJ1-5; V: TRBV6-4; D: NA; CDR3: CASSDGHGNQPQHF; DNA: TGTGCCAGCAGTGACGGACACGGCAATCAGCCCCAGCATTTT
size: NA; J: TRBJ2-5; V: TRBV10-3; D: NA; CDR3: CAISESDRISVGETQYF; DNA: TGTGCCATCAGTGAGTCGGATAGGATAAGCGTCGGGGAGACCCAGTACTTC
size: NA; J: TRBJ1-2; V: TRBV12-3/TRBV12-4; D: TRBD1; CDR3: CASSTRQGVANYGYTF; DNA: TGTGCCAGCAGTACCCGGCAGGGGGTGGCTAACTATGGCTACACCTTC
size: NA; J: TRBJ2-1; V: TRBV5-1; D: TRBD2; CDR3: CASSERGLGFGEQFF; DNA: TGCGCCAGCAGCGAGAGGGGACTAGGCTTCGGTGAGCAGTTCTTC
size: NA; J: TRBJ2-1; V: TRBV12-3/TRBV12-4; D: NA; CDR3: CASGVGFEQFF; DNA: TGTGCCAGCGGGGTGGGGTTCGAGCAGTTCTTC
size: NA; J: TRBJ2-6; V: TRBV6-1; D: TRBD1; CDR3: CASSKGTGTGANVLTF; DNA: TGTGCCAGCAGTAAAGGGACAGGGACAGGGGCCAACGTCCTGACTTTC
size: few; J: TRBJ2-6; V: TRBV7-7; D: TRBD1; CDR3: CASSPLQGATGANVLTF; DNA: TGTGCTAGCAGCCCATTACAGGGGGCGACTGGGGCCAACGTCCTGACTTTC